The 16 T cell receptor beta chains listed next were all sequenced from one sample in a study of vaccination and CD4 T cells after COVID-19. Antigen specificity for these receptors is unknown. Stated treatment: roughly 10-day PBMC culture with coronavirus spike peptide pools or control peptides (ViraFEST assay). Sequencing of the DNA from cultured CD4+ T cells was carried out with the Oncomine TCR Beta short-read assay. TCRdb reprocessed the PCR reads via MiXCR and lists one record per CDR3 protein. The data hold about 8,900 distinct CDR3 sequences, with roughly 34% observed a single time. Sequenced input: CD4+ T cells from blood, cultured in vitro. These receptors all come from a human donor who had recovered from COVID-19.

This chain joins TRBV7-9 and TRBJ1-1; 9 nucleotides align to TRBD1. The V and J ends lost 2 bases and 1 base, in that order; junction bases with no gene match: 14. CDR3 size: 19 residues. Germline CDR1 reads SEHNR; CDR2 reads FQNEAQ (reference sequence). This CDR3 reads CASSLSRHRDRERNTEAFF. Here the CDR3 DNA reads TGTGCCAGCAGCTTAAGTCGCCACCGGGACAGGGAAAGGAACACTGAAGCTTTCTTT.

The chain recombines TRBV12-3 or TRBV12-4 with TRBJ1-3; D gene unclear. The CDR3 length is 14 residues. Trimming shortened V by 6 bases and J by 0 bases, and 9 bases separated the two germline ends. The CDR3 here is CASRPQRSGNTIYF. Written as DNA, the CDR3 is TGTGCCAGCAGACCCCAGCGCTCTGGAAACACCATATATTTT.

The chain carries TRBV12-3 or TRBV12-4 and TRBJ2-2, with 7 nucleotides matching TRBD2. This CDR3 is 14 amino acids long. Trimming cost V 5 bases and J 4 bases; bases outside gene matches: 4. CDR3 DNA: TGTGCCAGCAGTGCAGCGGGGATCACCGGGGAGCTGTTTTTT. This codes for CASSAAGITGELFF.

V usage is TRBV18 and J usage is TRBJ2-7, with 10 bases identical to TRBD2. The germline CDR1 and CDR2 sequences are KGHSH and LQKENI. Trimming at V came to 0 bases and at J to 2 bases, leaving 1 base not matched to a gene. This CDR3 has 15 amino acids. CDR3 nucleotides: TGTGCCAGCTCACCACCCCTAGCGGGGGCCTACGAGCAGTACTTC. It specifies CASSPPLAGAYEQYF.

The genes are TRBV10-3 and TRBJ2-2; 9 bases match TRBD2. Losses at the gene ends were 0 bases for V and 7 bases for J; bases not matched to a gene: 12. This CDR3 spans 18 amino acids. In germline, CDR1 is ENHRY, CDR2 SYGVKD. CDR3 loop: CAISESRSPSGGIGELFF. The CDR3 DNA follows: TGTGCCATCAGTGAGTCGAGGAGCCCCAGCGGGGGGATCGGGGAGCTGTTTTTT.

The J gene is TRBJ1-2, the V gene TRBV11-2; D is uncertain. V lost 1 base, J lost 0 bases, and 18 bases lay in between. Germline CDR1 reads SGHAT; CDR2 reads FQNNGV. The CDR3 has 18 residues. The CDR3 DNA is TGTGCCAGCAGCTTAGGGCGGGGTGTCAAACCCACTAACTATGGCTACACCTTC. Amino acid sequence: CASSLGRGVKPTNYGYTF. The full variable domain, in which reference TRBV11-2 and TRBJ1-2 provide the parts outside the CDR3, is EAGVAQSPRYKIIEKRQSVAFWCNPISGHATLYWYQQILGQGPKLLIQFQNNGVVDDSQLPKDRFSAERLKGVDSTLKIQPAKLEDSAVYLCASSLGRGVKPTNYGYTFGSGTRLTVV.

This rearrangement joins TRBV5-1 to TRBJ1-1; the D gene is possibly TRBD1 (5 bases). V shed 0 bases and J shed 2 bases, with 17 bases lying between them. CDR1 SGHRS and CDR2 YFSETQ come from the germline V gene. The CDR3 is 17 residues long. The CDR3 DNA follows: TGCGCCAGCAGCTTGGCGAGTGTGGGACCCTTCAACACTGAAGCTTTCTTT. Its protein is CASSLASVGPFNTEAFF.

The CDR3 protein is CASRPFDWQGNYEQYF. CDR3 in DNA: TGTGCCAGCAGGCCGTTTGATTGGCAGGGTAACTACGAGCAGTACTTC. The rearrangement uses TRBV6-1 and TRBJ2-7, with a weak D call TRBD1 (5 bases). The CDR3 has 16 residues. Germline assignment: CDR1 MNHNS and CDR2 SASEGT. V lost 6 bases, J lost 3 bases, and 21 bases lay in between.

The chain employs TRBV30 and TRBJ1-1; TRBD1 matches at 9 bases. Germline loops: CDR1 GTSNPN, CDR2 SVGIG (reference sequence). CDR3 size: 14 residues. J gave up 4 bases and V 2 bases, and 5 bases lay outside the gene matches. CDR3 sequence: CAWSRGTGLTEAFF. CDR3 sequence (DNA): TGTGCCTGGAGTAGGGGGACAGGGCTCACTGAAGCTTTCTTT.

This chain joins TRBV6-5 and TRBJ2-3; weak D call: TRBD1 (6 bases). The CDR3 runs to 12 residues. Germline V gene lookup returns CDR1 MNHEY and CDR2 SVGAGI. V gave up 6 bases and J gave up 9 bases, with 13 bases separating them. Here the CDR3 DNA reads TGTGCCAGCAGGTACAGGGTGGGGACGCAGTATTTT. The encoded protein is CASRYRVGTQYF.

The chain combines TRBV20-1 with TRBJ1-1, with TRBD1 as a possible D gene (6 bases). The length of the CDR3 is 15 residues. Trimming cost V 3 bases and J 1 base, with 15 bases left between them. Germline CDR1 DFQATT, CDR2 SNEGSKA (reference sequence). For the CDR3, the DNA is TGCAGTGCTAGGGGGGGGGCAGGACCGAACACTGAAGCTTTCTTT. This sequence encodes CSARGGAGPNTEAFF.

The V call is TRBV7-7, the J call TRBJ2-5; D possibly corresponds to TRBD2 (7 bases). Germline V gives CDR1 SSHAT, CDR2 FNYEAQ (reference sequence). The V end was cut by 5 bases, the J end by 1 base, with 14 bases between. This CDR3 has 15 residues. This CDR3 is CASSTGRGSQETQYF. The CDR3 nucleotides read TGTGCCAGCAGCACAGGGAGGGGTTCCCAAGAGACCCAGTACTTC.

This clonotype was detected only a few times. CDR3 protein: CASSFGGMDGYTF. Written as DNA, the CDR3 is TGTGCCAGCAGCTTCGGGGGCATGGATGGCTACACCTTC. The chain is built from TRBV5-4 and TRBJ1-2; TRBD1 is a possible D gene (6 bases). The CDR3 sequence is 13 residues long. In germline, CDR1 is SGHNT, CDR2 YYREEE (reference sequence). The V end was cut by 2 bases, the J end by 6 bases, with 11 bases between.

The rearrangement links TRBV6-1 to TRBJ1-1, with D possibly TRBD1 on 6 matching bases. V lost 6 bases and J 0 bases, leaving 20 bases between the germline ends. The CDR3 has 17 amino acids. CDR1 and CDR2 from the germline V gene are MNHNS and SASEGT. The CDR3, as DNA: TGTGCCAGCAGACGGGGCGACTTTTGGGACATGAACACTGAAGCTTTCTTT. Protein: CASRRGDFWDMNTEAFF.

The chain carries TRBV4-2 and TRBJ1-2; D is possibly TRBD1 (6 bases). The V gene lost 1 base and the J gene lost 10 bases, with 19 bases spanning the gap. The germline V gene encodes CDR1 LGHNA and CDR2 YNFKEQ. This CDR3 has 15 amino acids. This CDR3 is CASSQVGGGGLNYTF. Here the CDR3 DNA reads TGTGCCAGCAGCCAAGTTGGAGGGGGAGGTCTCAACTACACCTTC.

This clonotype was counted a few times. The chain recombines TRBV24-1 with TRBJ2-3; 13 bases are a match to TRBD2. The junction had 8 bases not matched to a gene; V was cut back by 2 bases and J by 4 bases. Per germline, CDR1 KGHDR and CDR2 SFDVKD. CDR3 length equals 18 residues. CDR3 sequence: CATSDSRLAGGPADTQYF. CDR3 DNA: TGTGCCACCAGTGATTCCAGACTAGCGGGGGGCCCAGCAGATACGCAGTATTTT.